What follows describes a single TCR beta chain. The sample comes from a study of blood T cell repertoires in COVID-19. Turning to the study itself: Sample material is recorded as cDNA or gDNA derived from T cells, B-cell-depleted T cells, or PBMCs.

Adults between about 18 and 89 years of age took part from about 24 US areas. Cohort 3 recovery required two negative PCRs, clearance, or symptom resolution. This CDR3 contains 13 residues. The V gene's germline CDR1 is SGHAT and CDR2 FQDESV (reference sequence). V lost 5 bases to trimming and J lost 5 bases, with 9 bases between them. Assay: immunoSEQ multiplex PCR; the TCRdb copy retains only in-frame clones and omits some. The sample carries roughly 300,000 clones, around 84% recorded once. This clonotype was sampled from a woman between 45 and 60 years old who had recovered from COVID-19. The sample consisted of PBMCs or T cells enriched from blood (not recorded which). The chain employs TRBV11-1 and TRBJ2-2, with D possibly matching TRBD1 (6 bases). The CDR3 is CASSLQGTGELFF. CDR3 bases: TGTGCCAGCAGCCTACAGGGTACCGGGGAGCTGTTTTTT.